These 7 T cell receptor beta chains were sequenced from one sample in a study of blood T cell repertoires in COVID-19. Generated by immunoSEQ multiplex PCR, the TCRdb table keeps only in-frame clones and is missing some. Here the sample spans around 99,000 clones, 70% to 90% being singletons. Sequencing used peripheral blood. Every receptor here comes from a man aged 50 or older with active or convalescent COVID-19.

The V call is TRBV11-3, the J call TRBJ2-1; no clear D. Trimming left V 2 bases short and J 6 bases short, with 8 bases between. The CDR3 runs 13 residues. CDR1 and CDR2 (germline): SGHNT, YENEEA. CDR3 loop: CASSLNEVNEQFF. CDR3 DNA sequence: TGTGCCAGCAGCTTAAACGAGGTCAATGAGCAGTTCTTC. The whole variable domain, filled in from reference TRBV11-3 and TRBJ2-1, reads EAGVVQSPRYKIIEKKQPVAFWCNPISGHNTLYWYLQNLGQGPELLIRYENEEAVDDSQLPKDRFSAERLKGVDSTLKIQPAELGDSAVYLCASSLNEVNEQFFGPGTRLTVL.

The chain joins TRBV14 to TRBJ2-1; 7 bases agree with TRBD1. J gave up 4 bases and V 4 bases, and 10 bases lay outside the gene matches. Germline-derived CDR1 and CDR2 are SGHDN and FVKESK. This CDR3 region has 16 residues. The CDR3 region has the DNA TGTGCCAGCAGCCCCGAGAGGGGGCCGAGATACAATGAGCAGTTCTTC. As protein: CASSPERGPRYNEQFF.

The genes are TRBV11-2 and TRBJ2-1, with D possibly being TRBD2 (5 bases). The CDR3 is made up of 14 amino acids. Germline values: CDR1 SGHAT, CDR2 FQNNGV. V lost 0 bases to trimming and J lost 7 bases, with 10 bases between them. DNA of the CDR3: TGTGCCAGCAGCTTAGATCGGGAAGGTAATGAGCAGTTCTTC. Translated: CASSLDREGNEQFF. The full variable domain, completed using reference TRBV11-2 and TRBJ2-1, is EAGVAQSPRYKIIEKRQSVAFWCNPISGHATLYWYQQILGQGPKLLIQFQNNGVVDDSQLPKDRFSAERLKGVDSTLKIQPAKLEDSAVYLCASSLDREGNEQFFGPGTRLTVL.

In DNA, the CDR3 is TGTGCCAGCAGTGTGGAGGAGATAGAGCAGTACTTC. Amino acid sequence: CASSVEEIEQYF. This chain links TRBV2 with TRBJ2-7, with a possible D match to TRBD2 (5 bases). Trimming shortened V by 4 bases and J by 7 bases, and 11 bases separated the two germline ends. There are 12 residues in the CDR3. Germline V lookup: CDR1 SNHLY, CDR2 FYNNEI.

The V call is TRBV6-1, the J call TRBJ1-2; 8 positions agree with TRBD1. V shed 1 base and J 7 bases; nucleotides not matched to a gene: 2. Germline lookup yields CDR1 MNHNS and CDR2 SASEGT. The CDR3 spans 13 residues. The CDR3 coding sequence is TGTGCCAGCAGTGAAGGCAGGGGGCTTGGCTACACCTTC. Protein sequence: CASSEGRGLGYTF.

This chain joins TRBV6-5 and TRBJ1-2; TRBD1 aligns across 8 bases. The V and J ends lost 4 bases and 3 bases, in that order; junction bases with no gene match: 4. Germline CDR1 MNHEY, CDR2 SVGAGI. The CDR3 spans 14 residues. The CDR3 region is CASSLRTGYYGYTF. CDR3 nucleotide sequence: TGTGCCAGCAGTTTGAGGACAGGGTACTATGGCTACACCTTC.

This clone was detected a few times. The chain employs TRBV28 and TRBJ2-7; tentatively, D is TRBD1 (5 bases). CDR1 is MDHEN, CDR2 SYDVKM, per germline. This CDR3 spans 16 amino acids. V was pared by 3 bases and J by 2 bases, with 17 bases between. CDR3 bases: TGTGCCAGCAGTTTCCCCAGCTCCCAGGACACCTACGAGCAGTACTTC. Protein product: CASSFPSSQDTYEQYF.